This T cell receptor (beta chain) was captured in a study of T cells in Graves' hyperthyroidism and ophthalmopathy. Across the study: The initial diagnosis was the point when peripheral blood was collected, ahead of any treatment. Notes on the study in general: Among thyroid clonotypes expanded above 0.001, most also appeared in blood.

Amplification targeted TCR beta CDR3 regions from RNA transcripts. With the HTBI primer set, the TCR CDR3 went through a first round of RT-PCR. TCRdb re-analysed the multiplex PCR reads in MiXCR, keeping a single row per CDR3 protein. In the table there are around 690,000 distinct CDR3 sequences, around 16% of which are singletons. The V gene's germline CDR1 is LNHDA and CDR2 SQIVND (reference sequence). There are 16 residues in the CDR3. V shed 4 bases, J shed 4 bases, and the junction held 11 bases outside the gene matches. This clonotype has ten or more counts. Its antigen is as yet unknown. V usage is TRBV19 and J usage is TRBJ2-7, with TRBD1 matching over 9 bases. The clonotype comes from a middle-aged man with Graves' hyperthyroidism. Sequenced: blood. The CDR3: CASSTMTGGLNYEQYF. CDR3 nucleotides: TGTGCCAGTAGTACAATGACAGGGGGACTGAATTACGAGCAGTACTTC. Variable domain in full (rest from reference TRBV19 and TRBJ2-7): DGGITQSPKYLFRKEGQNVTLSCEQNLNHDAMYWYRQDPGQGLRLIYYSQIVNDFQKGDIAEGYSVSREKKESFPLTVTSAQKNPTAFYLCASSTMTGGLNYEQYFGPGTRLTVT.